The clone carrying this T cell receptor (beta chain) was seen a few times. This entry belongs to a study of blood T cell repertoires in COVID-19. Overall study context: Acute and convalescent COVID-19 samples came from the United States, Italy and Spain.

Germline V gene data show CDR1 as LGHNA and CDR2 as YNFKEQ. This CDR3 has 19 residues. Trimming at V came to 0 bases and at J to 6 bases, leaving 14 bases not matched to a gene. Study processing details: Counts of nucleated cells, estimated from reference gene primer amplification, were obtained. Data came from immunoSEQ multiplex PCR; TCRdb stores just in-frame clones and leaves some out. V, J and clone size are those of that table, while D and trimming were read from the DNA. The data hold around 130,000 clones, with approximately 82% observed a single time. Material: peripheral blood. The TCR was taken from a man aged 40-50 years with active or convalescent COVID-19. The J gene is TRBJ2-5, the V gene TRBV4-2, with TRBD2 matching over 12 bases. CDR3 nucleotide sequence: TGTGCCAGCAGCCAAGATAGGCTAGCGGGGGGGACCAGCCCCCAGACCCAGTACTTC. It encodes CASSQDRLAGGTSPQTQYF.